This T cell receptor (beta chain) originates from a study of PD-1 blockade in classical Hodgkin lymphoma. Study details: Administration of nivolumab to patients was at 3 mg/kg intravenously every 2 weeks. General observations from the study: With CD4+ cells, TCR diversity rose significantly by C4D1, but not with CD8+ cells. Complete responders started with a diversity level that resembled newly diagnosed patients at baseline. At baseline, newly diagnosed patients reportedly showed less TCR diversity than healthy donors.

The time point is: cycle 4 day 1 (C4D1), after more than five weeks of nivolumab. Every patient relapsed after autologous stem cell transplantation, and brentuximab vedotin exposure varied. TCRdb's table, derived via immunoSEQ multiplex PCR, lists solely in-frame clones and lacks some. The data show about 21,000 clones, approximately 80% seen once. The CDR3 is 15 residues long. Germline loops: CDR1 SGHTA, CDR2 FQGNSA. V was clipped by 4 bases and J by 0 bases, with 7 bases between them. In regard to this clone: Its antigen is unidentified.

This receptor was identified in a human donor with classical Hodgkin lymphoma. Sequenced material: peripheral blood mononuclear cells (PBMCs), taken before the fourth cycle of nivolumab. J is TRBJ2-6 and V is TRBV7-2; no clear D gene. The CDR3 DNA reads TGTGCCAGCAGCTCCCATCCCTCTGGGGCCAACGTCCTGACTTTC. Encoded protein: CASSSHPSGANVLTF.